Each of the 26 T cell receptor beta chains below was sequenced from the same sample in a study of T cell responses to AZD1222 COVID-19 vaccine (dated by TCRdb to the early 2020s). Sample time point, as interpreted from the label and publication: baseline before first vaccination. The method behind the library was the immunoSEQ multiplex PCR assay. The clones in this table, taken by TCRdb from immuneACCESS, are in-frame only. Not every clone is retained; where verified, under half of the shortfall comes from an unresolved V gene, and the cause of the rest is unknown. Recorded for this sample are 120,000 or so clones; 92% of them occurred a single time. The ten largest account for 1.1% of the sample. This specimen consisted of peripheral blood, obtained on day 0 of AZD1222 vaccination. These receptors were taken from an adult in good health.

The chain joins TRBV3-1 (or the pseudogene TRBV3-2) to TRBJ2-7, with D possibly TRBD2 on 6 matching bases. Trimming shortened V by 4 bases and J by 3 bases, and 16 bases separated the two germline ends. The CDR3 runs to 15 residues. Per germline, CDR1 LGHDT and CDR2 YNNKEL (reference sequence). Here the CDR3 reads CASSRGVGLGYEQYF. The CDR3 DNA reads TGTGCCAGCAGCCGGGGGGTGGGACTCGGCTACGAGCAGTACTTC.

The V gene is TRBV30, the J gene TRBJ1-2; D uncertain. CDR3 length: 15 amino acids. V lost 0 bases to trimming and J lost 4 bases, with 15 bases between them. In germline, CDR1 is GTSNPN, CDR2 SVGIG (reference sequence). In DNA, the CDR3 is TGTGCCTGGAGTGTACCTCAGCACTTCCTCTATGGCTACACCTTC. Protein: CAWSVPQHFLYGYTF.

The J gene is TRBJ2-7, the V gene TRBV20-1; the match to TRBD2 covers 13 bases. There are 15 residues in the CDR3. The germline V gene encodes CDR1 DFQATT and CDR2 SNEGSKA (reference sequence). V lost 3 bases, J lost 7 bases, and 9 bases stayed unmatched. CDR3 nucleotides: TGCAGTGCTAGTCCCCCCGGACTAGCGGGAGATGAGCAGTACTTC. Translating it yields CSASPPGLAGDEQYF.

The chain joins TRBV7-6 to TRBJ2-1; the match to TRBD1 covers 9 bases. The V gene end was trimmed by 5 bases and the J gene end by 3 bases; junction bases not matched to a gene: 8. The CDR3 sequence is 16 residues long. The germline gives CDR1 SGHVS, CDR2 FNYEAQ. CDR3 in DNA: TGTGCCAGCAGCATTAACAGGGGGCGCGTCTACAATGAGCAGTTCTTC. This encodes CASSINRGRVYNEQFF. The full variable domain, its missing parts supplied by reference TRBV7-6 and TRBJ2-1, is GAGVSQSPRYKVTKRGQDVALRCDPISGHVSLYWYRQALGQGPEFLTYFNYEAQQDKSGLPNDRFSAERPEGSISTLTIQRTEQRDSAMYRCASSINRGRVYNEQFFGPGTRLTVL.

This chain uses TRBV6-5 with TRBJ2-6, with 8 bases identical to TRBD1. CDR3 length: 15 amino acids. Germline trimming cut 7 bases from V and 2 bases from J; bases unmatched to any gene: 4. CDR1 MNHEY and CDR2 SVGAGI come from the germline V gene. CDR3 nucleotide sequence: TGTGCCAGCAAGCAGGGGGCGGCTGGGGCCAACGTCCTGACTTTC. Its translation: CASKQGAAGANVLTF.

The chain has TRBV29-1 and TRBJ1-1, with D possibly being TRBD1 (5 bases). CDR3 length equals 12 residues. V shed 7 bases and J shed 1 base, with 10 bases lying between them. Germline loops: CDR1 SQVTM, CDR2 ANQGSEA. CDR3 bases: TGCAGCGGCCGGGGCGGGAACACTGAAGCTTTCTTT. It is translated as CSGRGGNTEAFF.

The chain has TRBV19 and TRBJ2-7; D is perhaps TRBD1 or TRBD2 (6 bases each). The CDR3 is made up of 15 amino acids. CDR1 and CDR2 (germline): LNHDA, SQIVND (reference sequence). V gave up 4 bases and J gave up 0 bases, with 13 bases separating them. This CDR3 is CASSKAGHPSYEQYF. CDR3 DNA sequence: TGTGCCAGTAGTAAGGCGGGACACCCCTCCTACGAGCAGTACTTC.

The chain employs TRBV5-1 and TRBJ1-2; 10 bases are shared with TRBD1. This CDR3 has 16 amino acids. Germline CDR1 SGHRS, CDR2 YFSETQ. Trimming cost V 4 bases and J 0 bases; bases outside gene matches: 6. Here the CDR3 DNA reads TGCGCCAGCAGCGTGGACAGGGGGATATCTAACTATGGCTACACCTTC. Translation: CASSVDRGISNYGYTF.

The CDR3 DNA follows: TGTGCCAGCAGTTCCGGACGGTACGAGCAGTACTTC. As protein: CASSSGRYEQYF. This chain uses TRBV6-1 with TRBJ2-7; no firm D call. Germline V gene sequence: CDR1 MNHNS, CDR2 SASEGT. CDR3 length: 12 amino acids. V dropped 5 bases and J dropped 4 bases, with 9 bases sitting between them.

The chain employs TRBV30 and TRBJ2-1, with 10 bases matching TRBD1. With 4 bases clipped from V and 4 bases from J, the junction kept 7 bases outside the gene matches. The germline gives CDR1 GTSNPN, CDR2 SVGIG (reference sequence). The CDR3 runs to 15 residues. CDR3 DNA: TGTGCCTGGAACCGCCGGGACAGGGGATACAATGAGCAGTTCTTC. Translation gives CAWNRRDRGYNEQFF.

The genes are TRBV6-5 and TRBJ2-5; D gene ambiguous. Deletions cut 4 bases from V and 1 base from J, with 1 base between. Germline V gene data show CDR1 as MNHEY and CDR2 as SVGAGI. The length of the CDR3 is 11 residues. The CDR3 bases are TGTGCCAGCAGTTCCCAAGAGACCCAGTACTTC. Translating it yields CASSSQETQYF.

The J gene is TRBJ1-2, the V gene TRBV7-9, with TRBD1 identical over 9 bases. This CDR3 is built from 14 residues. V trimming: 5 bases; J trimming: 7 bases; junction bases outside the gene matches: 8. Germline CDR1 SEHNR, CDR2 FQNEAQ (reference sequence). The CDR3 sequence is CASSLGQGSSGYTF. The CDR3 bases are TGTGCCAGCAGCCTCGGACAGGGGAGCAGTGGCTACACCTTC.

V gene TRBV10-2 combines with J gene TRBJ2-5; unclear D gene. The germline V gene encodes CDR1 WSHSY and CDR2 SAAADI. Trimming took off 3 bases at V and 5 bases at J, with 4 bases between the two ends. The CDR3 sequence is 11 residues long. The CDR3 here is CASSEGETQYF. The CDR3 nucleotides are TGCGCCAGCAGTGAAGGGGAGACCCAGTACTTC.

V gene TRBV2 combines with J gene TRBJ1-5; the D gene is possibly TRBD1 (6 bases). Germline-derived CDR1 and CDR2 are SNHLY and FYNNEI. The CDR3 has 13 residues. Trimming shortened V by 5 bases and J by 7 bases, and 12 bases separated the two germline ends. CDR3 residues: CASSLRQAQPQHF. CDR3 DNA sequence: TGTGCCAGCAGTCTTAGACAGGCCCAGCCCCAGCATTTT.

The genes are TRBV6-5 and TRBJ1-2; D is undetermined. Germline values: CDR1 MNHEY, CDR2 SVGAGI. The ends were cut back, 4 bases at V and 4 bases at J, with 10 bases in the middle. The CDR3 extends over 13 amino acids. The DNA for the CDR3 is TGTGCCAGCAGTTCTCCAGCAGCCTATGGCTACACCTTC. This encodes CASSSPAAYGYTF.

The V call is TRBV6-5, the J call TRBJ1-4; possible D gene TRBD1, 6 bases. This CDR3 has 14 amino acids. V dropped 4 bases and J dropped 7 bases, with 13 bases sitting between them. Germline lookup yields CDR1 MNHEY and CDR2 SVGAGI. The CDR3 is CASSSLRDIEKLFF. CDR3 DNA sequence: TGTGCCAGCAGTTCTCTCCGGGACATTGAAAAACTGTTTTTT.

CDR3 DNA: TGTGCCATAGGTGGCCTCTCTGGAAACACCATATATTTT. Amino acids: CAIGGLSGNTIYF. This chain joins TRBV10-3 and TRBJ1-3; D remains ambiguous. V lost 9 bases and J lost 0, with 9 bases in between. The CDR3 runs to 13 residues. In germline, CDR1 is ENHRY, CDR2 SYGVKD.

V gene TRBV6-2 or TRBV6-3 combines with J gene TRBJ2-1; D gene unclear. V was cut by 2 bases and J by 8 bases, with 16 bases left in between. Looked up from germline, CDR1 is MNHEY and CDR2 is SVGEGT. The CDR3 has 15 amino acids. The CDR3 loop reads CASSYRPTPRDEQFF. For the CDR3, the DNA is TGTGCCAGCAGTTACCGACCGACGCCCCGGGATGAGCAGTTCTTC.

The chain is built from TRBV7-8 and TRBJ2-7; D is perhaps TRBD2 (5 bases). Trimming stripped 1 base from V and 3 bases from J, with 10 bases between. CDR1 SGHVS and CDR2 FQNEAQ come from the germline V gene. The CDR3 has 14 amino acids. The CDR3 loop reads CASSLGRRLYEQYF. DNA of the CDR3: TGTGCCAGCAGCTTAGGACGGAGGCTCTACGAGCAGTACTTC. The full variable domain, with the rest looked up from reference TRBV7-8 and TRBJ2-7, is GAGVSQSPRYKVAKRGQDVALRCDPISGHVSLFWYQQALGQGPEFLTYFQNEAQLDKSGLPSDRFFAERPEGSVSTLKIQRTQQEDSAVYLCASSLGRRLYEQYFGPGTRLTVT.

The V gene is TRBV2, the J gene TRBJ2-7, with no clear D. V lost 3 bases, J lost 2 bases, and 14 bases lay in between. The CDR3 spans 15 residues. The germline CDR1 and CDR2 sequences are SNHLY and FYNNEI. Here the CDR3 DNA reads TGTGCCAGCAGTGATACTTCACTTAACACCTACGAGCAGTACTTC. Translating it yields CASSDTSLNTYEQYF.

V and J are TRBV23-1 and TRBJ2-2, with 9 bases aligning to TRBD1. TRBV23-1 is annotated as an ORF whose role is uncertain. With V trimmed by 3 bases and J by 6 bases, 8 bases remained unmatched. This CDR3 has 16 amino acids. The CDR3 reads CASSHNLGTGSGELFF. CDR3 nucleotide sequence: TGCGCCAGCAGTCACAACCTTGGGACAGGGTCCGGGGAGCTGTTTTTT.

This sequence joins TRBV27 and TRBJ2-1; perhaps TRBD1 as D (5 bases). In germline, CDR1 is MNHEY, CDR2 SMNVEV (reference sequence). The CDR3 is made up of 15 amino acids. The V gene lost 0 bases and the J gene lost 4 bases, with 10 bases spanning the gap. The chain's CDR3 is CASSLSGVGYNEQFF. The CDR3 coding sequence is TGTGCCAGCAGTTTATCAGGGGTTGGGTACAATGAGCAGTTCTTC.

This sequence joins TRBV27 and TRBJ2-7; 8 nucleotides agree with TRBD1. V shed 0 bases, J shed 5 bases, and the junction held 6 bases outside the gene matches. Germline CDR1 is MNHEY and CDR2 is SMNVEV (reference sequence). CDR3 length: 15 amino acids. CDR3 residues: CASSLSRTGRHEQYF. In DNA form, the CDR3 reads TGTGCCAGCAGTTTATCCAGGACAGGGAGGCACGAGCAGTACTTC.

The chain carries TRBV3-1 (or the pseudogene TRBV3-2) and TRBJ2-7; 10 bases map to TRBD1. CDR3 length equals 16 residues. Trimming cost V 4 bases and J 2 bases; bases outside gene matches: 8. Germline assignment: CDR1 LGHDT and CDR2 YNNKEL (reference sequence). CDR3 sequence: CASSRRRGQGPYEQYF. In DNA, the CDR3 is TGTGCCAGCAGCCGACGTCGGGGACAGGGGCCCTACGAGCAGTACTTC.

The gene calls are TRBV6-5 and TRBJ1-5; D is undetermined. The CDR3 runs 14 residues. Germline lookup yields CDR1 MNHEY and CDR2 SVGAGI. The germline V and J ends were trimmed by 0 bases and 7 bases, with 10 bases remaining between them. In nucleotides, the CDR3 is TGTGCCAGCAGTTACTCGCGAGGAGAACAGCCCCAGCATTTT. Protein sequence: CASSYSRGEQPQHF.

The rearrangement joins TRBV2 to TRBJ1-1; TRBD1 matches at 9 bases. Trimming at V came to 5 bases and at J to 4 bases, leaving 5 bases not matched to a gene. The germline gives CDR1 SNHLY, CDR2 FYNNEI. The CDR3 consists of 14 residues. The CDR3 DNA sequence: TGTGCCAGCAGTACCGGACAGGGGTTCACTGAAGCTTTCTTT. Protein sequence: CASSTGQGFTEAFF.